This T cell receptor beta chain was recorded in a study of blood T cell repertoires in COVID-19. At the level of the study: Specimens from acute and convalescent COVID-19 originated in the United States, Italy and Spain.

Germline CDR1 and CDR2: WSHSY and SAAADI. V dropped 5 bases and J dropped 2 bases, with 9 bases sitting between them. The length of the CDR3 is 13 residues. Sequencing used immunoSEQ multiplex PCR; TCRdb keeps in-frame clones, though not all of them. The table shows more than 250,000 clones, with 80% to 90% occurring only once. Ages ranged from roughly 18 to 100 years, with residence in around 24 US areas. Recovery among Cohort 3 donors was established by two negative PCRs, clearance, or symptom resolution. The source material was PBMCs or T cells enriched from blood (not recorded which). The source is a woman aged 25 to 39 who had recovered from COVID-19. V is TRBV10-2 and J is TRBJ1-2; weak D call: TRBD1 (5 bases). CDR3 sequence (DNA): TGCGCCAGCAGTCCTGGACAAAACTATGGCTACACCTTC. Translating it yields CASSPGQNYGYTF.